Shown below are 17 T cell receptor beta chains from a single sample sequenced in a study of long-term antiretroviral therapy in people with HIV. The immunoSEQ assay was v3.0, run at survey level. TCRdb's table, derived via immunoSEQ multiplex PCR, lists solely in-frame clones and lacks some. The table includes about 11,000 clones, around 80% detected once. The material was unsorted PBMCs, obtained more than 7 years after starting antiretroviral therapy. These receptor sequences come from a man between 50 and 59 years old with HIV.

This clone was seen just once. The gene calls are TRBV30 and TRBJ1-1; D is ambiguous. Per the germline V gene, CDR1 is GTSNPN and CDR2 is SVGIG (reference sequence). This CDR3 has 13 residues. V was trimmed by 4 bases and J by 1 base, leaving 10 bases between them. CDR3 amino acids: CAWNPLTNTEAFF. The CDR3 DNA reads TGTGCCTGGAACCCACTCACGAACACTGAAGCTTTCTTT.

This clone was found a few times. V gene TRBV19 combines with J gene TRBJ2-5; a possible D gene is TRBD1 (6 bases). V was clipped by 3 bases and J by 1 base, with 12 bases between them. Germline V gives CDR1 LNHDA, CDR2 SQIVND (reference sequence). This CDR3 has 15 residues. The CDR3 coding sequence is TGTGCCAGTAGTATGAGGACAGAGCCCCAAGAGACCCAGTACTTC. Its protein is CASSMRTEPQETQYF.

The V call is TRBV11-3, the J call TRBJ2-7; possible D gene TRBD1, 6 bases. The V gene's germline CDR1 is SGHNT and CDR2 YENEEA. CDR3 length: 14 residues. V was pared by 5 bases and J by 4 bases, with 15 bases between. Here the CDR3 reads CASSTGKNPYEQYF. The DNA for the CDR3 is TGTGCCAGCAGCACAGGGAAAAACCCTTACGAGCAGTACTTC.

This clone was detected a few times. This sample also contains other DNA sequences that code for the same CDR3. CDR3 sequence: CASSYGGSNQPQHF. In nucleotides, the CDR3 is TGTGCCAGCAGTTACGGTGGTAGCAATCAGCCCCAGCATTTT. This chain connects TRBV6-5 to TRBJ1-5; no reliable D call. Deletions cut 2 bases from V and 0 bases from J, with 5 bases between. Germline loops: CDR1 MNHEY, CDR2 SVGAGI. The CDR3 extends over 14 amino acids.

The chain has TRBV5-1 and TRBJ2-3, with 10 bases lining up with TRBD1. CDR1 and CDR2 (germline): SGHRS, YFSETQ. The CDR3 sequence is 14 residues long. The V and J ends lost 4 bases and 5 bases, in that order; junction bases with no gene match: 4. The CDR3 protein is CASSRQGAVDTQYF. Here the CDR3 DNA reads TGCGCCAGCAGCCGACAGGGGGCCGTAGATACGCAGTATTTT.

The CDR3 here is CASSLVEDSRTGELFF. The CDR3 DNA reads TGTGCCAGCAGCTTAGTGGAGGACAGTCGGACCGGGGAGCTGTTTTTT. The chain joins TRBV7-6 to TRBJ2-2, with D tentatively TRBD1 (6 bases). Per germline, CDR1 SGHVS and CDR2 FNYEAQ. This CDR3 is 16 amino acids long. V was shortened by 1 base and J by 5 bases, with 14 bases between the two germline ends.

This sequence joins TRBV30 and TRBJ2-7, with D possibly being TRBD1 (5 bases). Per germline, CDR1 GTSNPN and CDR2 SVGIG (reference sequence). Trimming removed 2 bases from V and 5 bases from J, with 13 bases in between. The CDR3 is 13 amino acids. CDR3 DNA: TGTGCCTGGAGTAGGGGTCCTGGGGACGAGCAGTACTTC. It yields the protein CAWSRGPGDEQYF.

This chain connects TRBV11-2 to TRBJ1-5, with no clear D. The V and J ends lost 1 base and 3 bases respectively, with 10 bases between them. The CDR3 covers 15 residues. CDR1 and CDR2 (germline): SGHAT, FQNNGV. This chain's CDR3 is CASSLGRGFNQPQHF. DNA for the CDR3: TGTGCCAGCAGCTTAGGAAGAGGCTTCAATCAGCCCCAGCATTTT. Supplemented by reference TRBV11-2 and TRBJ1-5, the full variable domain reads EAGVAQSPRYKIIEKRQSVAFWCNPISGHATLYWYQQILGQGPKLLIQFQNNGVVDDSQLPKDRFSAERLKGVDSTLKIQPAKLEDSAVYLCASSLGRGFNQPQHFGDGTRLSIL.

This chain connects TRBV7-9 to TRBJ1-1; 7 bases line up with TRBD1. After removal of 5 bases from V and 5 bases from J, the junction contained 11 bases not matched to a gene. Germline CDR1 reads SEHNR; CDR2 reads FQNEAQ (reference sequence). The CDR3 runs to 15 residues. CDR3 DNA sequence: TGTGCCAGCAGCATTCAACAGGGGAGGGTGACTGAAGCTTTCTTT. It yields the protein CASSIQQGRVTEAFF.

The chain combines TRBV6-6 with TRBJ2-7, with D perhaps assigned TRBD1 or TRBD2 (6 bases each). The CDR3 has 15 amino acids. V was shortened by 3 bases and J by 5 bases, with 17 bases between the two germline ends. CDR1 and CDR2 from the germline V gene are MNHNY and SVGAGI (reference sequence). The CDR3 protein is CASSYTGAEGNEQYF. The CDR3 nucleotides read TGTGCCAGCAGTTATACGGGGGCGGAAGGGAACGAGCAGTACTTC.

V gene TRBV19 combines with J gene TRBJ2-6; D may be TRBD2 (6 bases). The length of the CDR3 is 16 residues. Germline CDR1 LNHDA, CDR2 SQIVND (reference sequence). V lost 3 bases to trimming and J lost 2 bases, with 11 bases between them. CDR3 amino acids: CASSILGGAGANVLTF. In DNA, the CDR3 is TGTGCCAGTAGTATTCTGGGGGGAGCTGGGGCCAACGTCCTGACTTTC.

This CDR3 reads CASTQGGSLNEQFF. In nucleotides, the CDR3 is TGTGCCAGTACGCAAGGGGGCTCCCTCAATGAGCAGTTCTTC. The J gene is TRBJ2-1, the V gene TRBV19, with 7 positions matching TRBD1. With 7 bases clipped from V and 6 bases from J, the junction kept 9 bases outside the gene matches. This CDR3 contains 14 residues. Germline assignment: CDR1 LNHDA and CDR2 SQIVND (reference sequence).

This clone came up once. The chain recombines TRBV19 with TRBJ2-7, with 7 bases lining up with TRBD1. V shed 1 base, J shed 3 bases, and the junction held 3 bases outside the gene matches. Per germline, CDR1 LNHDA and CDR2 SQIVND (reference sequence). The CDR3 is 14 amino acids. CDR3 nucleotides: TGTGCCAGTAGTATAGGGACAGGAAACTACGAGCAGTACTTC. Translated, it gives CASSIGTGNYEQYF. Looking up the rest from reference TRBV19 and TRBJ2-7 gives the full variable domain: DGGITQSPKYLFRKEGQNVTLSCEQNLNHDAMYWYRQDPGQGLRLIYYSQIVNDFQKGDIAEGYSVSREKKESFPLTVTSAQKNPTAFYLCASSIGTGNYEQYFGPGTRLTVT.

The chain joins TRBV27 to TRBJ2-1, with D perhaps TRBD2 (5 bases). Trimming stripped 6 bases from V and 4 bases from J, with 7 bases between. Germline CDR1 reads MNHEY; CDR2 reads SMNVEV (reference sequence). This CDR3 is built from 12 residues. DNA for the CDR3: TGTGCCAGCAGGGGCGGGTACAATGAGCAGTTCTTC. It translates to CASRGGYNEQFF.

The genes are TRBV6-5 and TRBJ2-2; D is ambiguous. The CDR3 is 14 residues long. Trimming stripped 6 bases from V and 4 bases from J, with 12 bases between. Germline CDR1 MNHEY, CDR2 SVGAGI. CDR3 nucleotide sequence: TGTGCCAGCAGCTCAGCACGAACCACCGGGGAGCTGTTTTTT. Amino acids: CASSSARTTGELFF.

V usage is TRBV5-6 and J usage is TRBJ1-1, with no clear D. The CDR3 consists of 11 residues. V lost 3 bases and J lost 2, with 2 bases in between. Germline-derived CDR1 and CDR2 are SGHDT and YYEEEE. The CDR3 loop is CASSSNTEAFF. The CDR3 nucleotides read TGTGCCAGCAGCTCTAACACTGAAGCTTTCTTT.

The chain combines TRBV29-1 with TRBJ2-1, with D possibly matching TRBD2 (6 bases). Per the germline V gene, CDR1 is SQVTM and CDR2 is ANQGSEA. Trimming left V 7 bases short and J 3 bases short, with 16 bases between. The CDR3 runs to 14 residues. CDR3 sequence: CSALEGEVYNEQFF. The CDR3, as DNA: TGCAGCGCCCTGGAGGGCGAAGTCTACAATGAGCAGTTCTTC.